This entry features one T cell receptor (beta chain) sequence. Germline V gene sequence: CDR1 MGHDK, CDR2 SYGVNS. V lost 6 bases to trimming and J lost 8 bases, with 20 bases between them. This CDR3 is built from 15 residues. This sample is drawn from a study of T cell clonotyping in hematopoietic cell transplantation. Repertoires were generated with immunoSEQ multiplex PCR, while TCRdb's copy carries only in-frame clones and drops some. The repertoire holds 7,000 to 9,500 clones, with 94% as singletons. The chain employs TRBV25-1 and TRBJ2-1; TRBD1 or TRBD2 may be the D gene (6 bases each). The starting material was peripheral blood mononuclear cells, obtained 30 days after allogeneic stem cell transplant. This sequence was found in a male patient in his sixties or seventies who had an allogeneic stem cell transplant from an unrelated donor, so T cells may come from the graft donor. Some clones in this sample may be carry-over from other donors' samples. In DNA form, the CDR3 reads TGTGCCAGCAGCCCCGGGGGCAGGGCGATAGATGAGCAGTTCTTC. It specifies CASSPGGRAIDEQFF.